The 27 T cell receptor beta chains given below trace back to one sample, sequenced in a study of technical replicates of blood from several donors. The method was immunoSEQ multiplex PCR; TCRdb's version includes in-frame clones alone and lacks a portion of them. The sample comprises tens of thousands of clones, around 96% of which are singletons, and approximately 0.35% rests with the top ten. The sequencing sample was made of T cells isolated from PBMCs. The receptor source for this set is a human donor in good health.

This chain joins TRBV4-3 and TRBJ2-1; 14 bases map to TRBD2. V lost 0 bases and J lost 3; bases outside the gene matches: 10. The CDR3 contains 20 residues. Germline V gene data show CDR1 as LGHNA and CDR2 as YSLEER. The CDR3 loop is CASSQDGTSGSIRGYNEQFF. The CDR3 DNA is TGCGCCAGCAGCCAAGACGGGACTAGCGGGAGCATAAGAGGCTACAATGAGCAGTTCTTC.

CDR3 bases: TGTGCCAGCACGCTTGTTCTGGGGACTGGGGGCTACACCTTC. Translation: CASTLVLGTGGYTF. The J gene is TRBJ1-2, the V gene TRBV6-5, with a possible D match to TRBD1 (5 bases). Trimming took 7 bases from V and 8 from J, leaving 20 bases between them. CDR1 and CDR2 (germline): MNHEY, SVGAGI. The CDR3 covers 14 residues.

The rearrangement uses TRBV5-4 and TRBJ2-5; 10 bases match TRBD2. The germline CDR1 and CDR2 sequences are SGHNT and YYREEE (reference sequence). The length of the CDR3 is 18 residues. Germline trimming cut 4 bases from V and 5 bases from J; bases unmatched to any gene: 17. Here the CDR3 DNA reads TGTGCCAGCAGCCAGGCTATTAGCGGGAGGTGGTTGGGGGAGACCCAGTACTTC. Translation gives CASSQAISGRWLGETQYF.

This sequence joins TRBV7-3 and TRBJ2-1, with D perhaps TRBD2 (5 bases). CDR1 is SGHTA, CDR2 FQGTGA, per germline. The CDR3 extends over 16 amino acids. The V gene lost 4 bases and the J gene lost 2 bases, with 15 bases spanning the gap. The CDR3 sequence is CASSSTRASTYNEQFF. As DNA, the CDR3 is TGTGCCAGCAGCTCCACTCGAGCTAGCACCTACAATGAGCAGTTCTTC.

This clone has just one count. The rearrangement joins TRBV9 to TRBJ2-1; 9 bases fit TRBD1. Germline V lookup: CDR1 SGDLS, CDR2 YYNGEE. Trimming took 3 bases from V and 6 from J; bases not matched to a gene: 7. The CDR3 consists of 15 residues. The CDR3 region has the DNA TGTGCCAGCAGCGCACCGGGACAGGGACGCAATGAGCAGTTCTTC. Translating gives CASSAPGQGRNEQFF.

The chain combines TRBV28 with TRBJ2-6, with a tentative D call TRBD2 (6 bases). The CDR3 length is 21 residues. CDR1 is MDHEN, CDR2 SYDVKM, per germline. With 4 bases removed from V and 0 bases from J, the gap between germline ends came to 25 bases. The CDR3 nucleotides read TGTGCCAGCAGTTCAGTTGCGGGGAAATGGGGAACGGACTCTGGGGCCAACGTCCTGACTTTC. Protein: CASSSVAGKWGTDSGANVLTF.

The rearrangement links TRBV30 to TRBJ1-3; D gene uncertain. Trimming took 5 bases from V and 4 from J, leaving 6 bases between them. CDR3 size: 11 residues. CDR1 and CDR2 from the germline V gene are GTSNPN and SVGIG (reference sequence). In nucleotides, the CDR3 is TGTGCCTGGGGAGAGGGAAACACCATATATTTT. Protein product: CAWGEGNTIYF.

The chain joins TRBV13 to TRBJ2-3, with D tentatively TRBD1 (6 bases). Trimming stripped 5 bases from V and 9 bases from J, with 12 bases between. Germline CDR1 reads PRHDT; CDR2 reads FYEKMQ (reference sequence). This CDR3 spans 12 amino acids. The CDR3 DNA is TGTGCCAGCAGCCAGACTACAGGGACGCAGTATTTT. This encodes CASSQTTGTQYF. The variable domain in full, with the rest retrieved from reference TRBV13 and TRBJ2-3, is AAGVIQSPRHLIKEKRETATLKCYPIPRHDTVYWYQQGPGQDPQFLISFYEKMQSDKGSIPDRFSAQQFSDYHSELNMSSLELGDSALYFCASSQTTGTQYFGPGTRLTVL.

This rearrangement joins TRBV28 to TRBJ1-5; perhaps TRBD1 as D (5 bases). The CDR3 length is 13 residues. Trimming pared 8 bases from V and 1 base from J, leaving 9 bases between. Germline V gives CDR1 MDHEN, CDR2 SYDVKM. CDR3 nucleotides: TGTGCCAGCCGGCGGGGCAGCAATCAGCCCCAGCATTTT. It is translated as CASRRGSNQPQHF.

The gene calls are TRBV15 and TRBJ2-7, with TRBD2 matching over 10 bases. CDR3 size: 15 residues. Trimming at V came to 0 bases and at J to 3 bases, leaving 2 bases not matched to a gene. CDR1 is LNHNV, CDR2 YYDKDF, per germline (reference sequence). CDR3 nucleotides: TGTGCCACCAGCAGAGATCTAGCGGGAGACTACGAGCAGTACTTC. Its translation: CATSRDLAGDYEQYF.

This clone has only one observation. V gene TRBV2 combines with J gene TRBJ2-2; 10 bases fit TRBD2. The CDR3 is 16 residues long. J gave up 5 bases and V 6 bases, and 9 bases lay outside the gene matches. Germline lookup yields CDR1 SNHLY and CDR2 FYNNEI. This chain's CDR3 is CASRGAGGSGTGELFF. As DNA, the CDR3 is TGTGCCAGCAGGGGAGCGGGAGGGTCGGGGACCGGGGAGCTGTTTTTT.

The chain links TRBV6-5 to TRBJ2-7, with 7 bases matching TRBD1. This CDR3 region has 14 residues. Germline CDR1 reads MNHEY; CDR2 reads SVGAGI. Germline trimming cut 4 bases from V and 2 bases from J; bases unmatched to any gene: 5. The CDR3 bases are TGTGCCAGCAGTTTAGACAGGGTCCCCTACGAGCAGTACTTC. This sequence encodes CASSLDRVPYEQYF.

V and J are TRBV18 and TRBJ1-2; 7 nucleotides align to TRBD1. This CDR3 spans 15 amino acids. Unmatched junction bases numbered 7, after V lost 3 bases and J lost 3 bases. In germline, CDR1 is KGHSH, CDR2 LQKENI. The CDR3 DNA reads TGTGCCAGCTCACCCCTGGGACAGAAATACTATGGCTACACCTTC. It yields the protein CASSPLGQKYYGYTF.

The table lists this clone with a count of one. This chain joins TRBV28 and TRBJ1-5, with no clear D. The germline CDR1 and CDR2 sequences are MDHEN and SYDVKM. V was pared by 2 bases and J by 11 bases, with 10 bases between. The length of the CDR3 is 12 residues. For the CDR3, the DNA is TGTGCCAGCAGTTTAGAAGAGGGTACCCAGCATTTT. Residues: CASSLEEGTQHF.

This clone was seen just once. J is TRBJ2-1 and V is TRBV7-3, with 9 nucleotides matching TRBD2. The germline V gene has CDR1 SGHTA and CDR2 FQGTGA. J gave up 2 bases and V 2 bases, and 7 bases lay outside the gene matches. There are 17 residues in the CDR3. The CDR3 DNA follows: TGTGCCAGCAGCTTAGCGGGAGGGCCAGGGACCTACAATGAGCAGTTCTTC. Residues: CASSLAGGPGTYNEQFF.

The rearrangement joins TRBV6-5 to TRBJ2-4; a possible D gene is TRBD2 (5 bases). The V and J ends lost 7 bases and 3 bases respectively, with 7 bases between them. This CDR3 spans 12 amino acids. Germline V CDR1 and CDR2: MNHEY, SVGAGI. CDR3 residues: CASNGDKNIQYF. Written as DNA, the CDR3 is TGTGCCAGCAACGGGGACAAAAACATTCAGTACTTC.

The rearrangement joins TRBV29-1 to TRBJ2-2; 12 bases align to TRBD2. The germline gives CDR1 SQVTM, CDR2 ANQGSEA. The CDR3 is 14 amino acids. V dropped 4 bases and J dropped 6; count of bases not matched to a gene: 3. CDR3 residues: CSVGTSGIAGELFF. The CDR3 nucleotides read TGCAGCGTTGGGACTAGCGGGATCGCCGGGGAGCTGTTTTTT.

This chain uses TRBV27 with TRBJ2-7; no clear D. The CDR3 is made up of 14 amino acids. In germline, CDR1 is MNHEY, CDR2 SMNVEV (reference sequence). V was cut by 3 bases and J by 7 bases, with 16 bases left in between. CDR3 bases: TGTGCCAGCAGTTTGGTTAGTGCGGTTCGAGAGCAGTACTTC. It yields the protein CASSLVSAVREQYF.

The chain couples TRBV4-1 to TRBJ2-1; 9 bases are a match to TRBD2. J was trimmed by 3 bases and V by 2 bases; bases with no gene match: 5. Germline-derived CDR1 and CDR2 are MGHRA and YSYEKL. This CDR3 has 16 residues. Here the CDR3 reads CASSQIAGVIYNEQFF. The CDR3 DNA reads as TGCGCCAGCAGCCAAATAGCGGGAGTTATCTACAATGAGCAGTTCTTC.

The rearrangement uses TRBV7-6 and TRBJ2-1, with 9 bases that match TRBD2. The CDR3 is 16 residues long. V lost 0 bases, J lost 4 bases, and 4 bases stayed unmatched. Germline assignment: CDR1 SGHVS and CDR2 FNYEAQ. The CDR3 region is CASSLAHLAGYNEQFF. For the CDR3, the DNA is TGTGCCAGCAGCTTAGCCCATCTAGCGGGATACAATGAGCAGTTCTTC. The variable domain in full, with the rest retrieved from reference TRBV7-6 and TRBJ2-1, is GAGVSQSPRYKVTKRGQDVALRCDPISGHVSLYWYRQALGQGPEFLTYFNYEAQQDKSGLPNDRFSAERPEGSISTLTIQRTEQRDSAMYRCASSLAHLAGYNEQFFGPGTRLTVL.

This sequence joins TRBV27 and TRBJ2-7; 7 bases match TRBD1. V lost 3 bases, J lost 7 bases, and 6 bases stayed unmatched. The length of the CDR3 is 13 residues. From germline, CDR1 is MNHEY and CDR2 SMNVEV (reference sequence). The CDR3 here is CASSFFTGEEQYF. The CDR3 coding sequence is TGTGCCAGCAGTTTTTTTACAGGGGAAGAGCAGTACTTC.

The V and J genes are TRBV5-4 and TRBJ1-1, with TRBD1 identical over 8 bases. V was clipped by 4 bases and J by 2 bases; unmatched bases: 1. The CDR3 loop spans 13 amino acids. Germline V gene sequence: CDR1 SGHNT, CDR2 YYREEE (reference sequence). CDR3 in amino acids: CASSGQGNTEAFF. The CDR3 DNA sequence: TGTGCCAGCAGCGGACAGGGAAACACTGAAGCTTTCTTT.

The chain joins TRBV6-1 to TRBJ1-5; 7 nucleotides agree with TRBD1. Germline V gene sequence: CDR1 MNHNS, CDR2 SASEGT. The CDR3 runs 14 residues. Trimming cost V 4 bases and J 6 bases; bases outside gene matches: 6. CDR3 sequence: CASSGPGGPQPQHF. The DNA for the CDR3 is TGTGCCAGCAGTGGACCAGGGGGACCTCAGCCCCAGCATTTT.

This chain uses TRBV5-8 with TRBJ1-2; possibly TRBD1 for D (6 bases). The V end was cut by 10 bases, the J end by 10 bases, with 23 bases between. CDR3 length: 13 amino acids. Per the germline V gene, CDR1 is SGHTS and CDR2 is YDEGEE. The chain's CDR3 is CAVNTGTRPIYTF. CDR3 sequence (DNA): TGTGCCGTCAATACCGGGACAAGGCCTATCTACACCTTC.

J is TRBJ2-7 and V is TRBV2, with D maybe TRBD1 (5 bases). With 10 bases removed from V and 0 bases from J, the gap between germline ends came to 10 bases. Germline V lookup: CDR1 SNHLY, CDR2 FYNNEI. CDR3 length: 12 residues. The CDR3 region is CATQTDSYEQYF. The CDR3 coding sequence is TGTGCCACCCAGACAGACTCCTACGAGCAGTACTTC.

Only one count was recorded for this clone. V is TRBV28 and J is TRBJ2-7; 8 nucleotides line up with TRBD2. J lost 0 bases, V lost 7 bases, and 5 bases had no gene match. This CDR3 has 14 residues. Per the germline V gene, CDR1 is MDHEN and CDR2 is SYDVKM. The DNA of the CDR3 is TGTGCCAGCAAGTTAACTAGCGGCTCCTACGAGCAGTACTTC. Protein product: CASKLTSGSYEQYF.

This clone was picked up one time. The rearrangement joins TRBV11-2 to TRBJ2-1, with D possibly TRBD2 on 6 matching bases. The CDR3 has 13 amino acids. Germline loops: CDR1 SGHAT, CDR2 FQNNGV. V dropped 5 bases and J dropped 6 bases, with 11 bases sitting between them. The CDR3 sequence: CASSPGTPNEQFF. In DNA, the CDR3 is TGTGCCAGCAGCCCCGGGACTCCCAATGAGCAGTTCTTC.